This entry concerns a single T cell receptor (beta chain). It lacks a known antigen. Base qualities are not provided; no much larger clone lies one nucleotide away. The roughly 39 donors, aged about 6 to 95 years, were systemically healthy Caucasian individuals from Russia. Approximately 9.7 milliliters of peripheral blood were drawn from each donor into EDTA-treated Vacutainer tubes. Ficoll-Paque density-gradient centrifugation was used to isolate PBMCs, with at least 7 million obtained per sample. Total RNA was extracted from PBMCs with Trizol reagent, with at least 6 micrograms obtained per sample. Naive CD45RAhigh/CD27high T cell percentages were measured by flow cytometry on a PBMC aliquot from every donor. These data come from a study of blood T cells in healthy people across ages (dated by TCRdb to about 2015). Looking at the study overall: In model experiments, template switching captured roughly one uniquely barcoded TCR beta cDNA molecule for every two T cells. Age-related changes in TCR beta repertoire diversity were measured in the study by deep sequencing normalized with unique cDNA molecular identifiers. The donors were split into four age groups: young (average around 15 years), middle-aged (about 40), aged (roughly 65) and long-lived (about 74). To avoid experimental bias, donors of different ages were distributed randomly across sequencing lanes. Two additional independent replicas of 1 million unique cDNA reads from the same blood draw were analyzed for two donors (one aged 18 to 30 and one aged 80 or older). The paper as a whole reports these results and caveats: Compared with the aged group, the long-lived group had more naive CD4+ T cells, fewer expanded clones and increased TCR diversity, a pattern suggesting age selection. Observed TCR beta diversity correlated strongly with the percentage of naive T cells measured by flow cytometry. Since profiling was done on bulk unsorted PBMCs, naive and antigen-experienced compartments could not be conclusively compared. Because donor CMV infection status was unknown, age-related changes in expanded clonotypes were potentially confounded. Estimates of total diversity from one million sequenced T cells were regarded as lower bounds and underestimates. As age increased, observed TCR beta diversity per million T cells dropped in a roughly linear way, and a significant reduction was already evident by age about 36.

From the germline V gene (reference sequence), CDR1 is LGHDT and CDR2 is YNNKEL. V loses 4 bases at its end and J loses 9 bases; junction bases beyond the gene matches: 16. Including the terminal cysteine and phenylalanine, the CDR3 comprises 17 residues. Kept here is only the CDR3 DNA, which spans 51 bases and is read in frame from base 1. The receptor library was made with 5' RACE. Sequenced using an Illumina HiSeq 2500. A second PCR of about 6 to 12 cycles was performed with a sample-barcoded 5' primer and a J-beta primer mix. Each TCR beta cDNA molecule received a unique molecular identifier from a template-switch 5' adaptor carrying 12 random nucleotides. At least 2.5 million CDR3-containing paired-end reads were obtained from each sample. First-strand cDNA synthesis was performed from all RNA using the Mint cDNA synthesis kit, with priming by a TRBC-specific oligonucleotide. After uracil-DNA glycosylase treatment, a first 18-cycle PCR used universal primers M1SS and BC2_uni_R on all cDNA. As for how the authors treated the data: Each sample was normalized by randomly selecting 1 million high-quality reads, each carrying a distinct molecular identifier. Reads with shared molecular identifiers were discarded instead of being binned into consensus sequences. CDR3 identification, clonotype clustering and error correction used MiTCR with a Q25 quality threshold and the strictest error-elimination algorithm. A nonparametric unseen species model using Euler transformation provided a lower-bound estimate of total TCR beta diversity. TCRdb trimmed public reads at Q25 via fastp, called clones via MiXCR and kept in-frame beta chains. CDR3 protein duplicates are merged, each entry listing the most common genes and DNA. TCRdb's processing, not the authors' own work, is the source of the V and J calls. In all, the sample holds some 1.7 million distinct CDR3 sequences, and roughly 27% of those were seen once. The top ten clonotypes cover about 8% of the sample.

The sequence was collected from a woman aged 25 to 45 in good health. Sequenced sample: blood. Rearrangement joined TRBV3-1 to TRBJ2-1; 9 bases in between match TRBD2. The CDR3 amino acid sequence is: CASSPTSRAGGLSEQFF. Here is the DNA: TGTGCCAGCAGCCCCACAAGCCGAGCGGGAGGACTAAGTGAGCAGTTCTTC.